This T cell receptor (beta chain) was obtained from a study of T cells in Graves' hyperthyroidism and ophthalmopathy. Study-level findings and limits: It was a median around 6 months before onset that the model predicted ophthalmopathy.

Individuals with ophthalmopathy presented a Clinical Activity Score of at least 3, a NOSPECS grade of at least 4 and a duration under 3 months. Uncontrolled infection, other autoimmune disease, pregnancy or lactation led to exclusion. Amplification of TCR beta CDR3 regions used RNA as the template. In the first-round RT-PCR of the TCR CDR3, the HTBI primer set was used. TCRdb processed the multiplex PCR reads anew with MiXCR; each CDR3 protein has one entry. The sample shows about 600,000 distinct CDR3 sequences, more than 13% of them seen only once. This clonotype was picked up many times. Its target is unknown. Sequencing was performed on blood. The TCR comes from a woman aged 18-29 years with Graves' ophthalmopathy.

CDR3 bases: TGTGCCAGCTCACCACGCGACGGGAACACTGAAGCTTTCTTT. This sequence encodes CASSPRDGNTEAFF. The chain combines TRBV18 with TRBJ1-1; D gene ambiguous. This CDR3 spans 14 amino acids. V was cut by 1 base and J by 1 base, with 7 bases left in between. The germline V gene has CDR1 KGHSH and CDR2 LQKENI. Full variable domain (outside the CDR3, taken from reference TRBV18 and TRBJ1-1): NAGVMQNPRHLVRRRGQEARLRCSPMKGHSHVYWYRQLPEEGLKFMVYLQKENIIDESGMPKERFSAEFPKEGPSILRIQQVVRGDSAAYFCASSPRDGNTEAFFGQGTRLTVV.